A single sample is the source of the 11 T cell receptor beta chains below, sequenced in a study of cytomegalovirus exposure and HLA in healthy donors. The PCR contained 60 Vbeta and 13 Jbeta primers. This table comes from immunoSEQ multiplex PCR, and its TCRdb copy is limited to in-frame clones, with some not included. This table has some 140,000 clones, 80% appearing once. The sample was PBMCs. The receptor source for this set is a man aged 30 to 45 in good health and CMV-seropositive.

The sample holds one count of this clone. The gene calls are TRBV5-1 and TRBJ1-1; no reliable D call. CDR1 and CDR2 from the germline V gene are SGHRS and YFSETQ. V was clipped by 0 bases and J by 7 bases, with 10 bases between them. The CDR3 is 13 residues long. The CDR3 DNA follows: TGCGCCAGCAGCTTGGTTGGCCACAATGAAGCTTTCTTT. Translating gives CASSLVGHNEAFF.

The chain has TRBV5-4 and TRBJ2-5; D remains ambiguous. The CDR3 has 14 amino acids. The germline gives CDR1 SGHNT, CDR2 YYREEE (reference sequence). The germline V and J ends were trimmed by 5 bases and 0 bases, with 11 bases remaining between them. In DNA form, the CDR3 reads TGTGCCAGCAGAACATCGAAGTACCAAGAGACCCAGTACTTC. Protein product: CASRTSKYQETQYF.

This clone was seen once. One junction end does not reproduce the germline sequence, and a read error may be involved. This chain uses TRBV7-7 with TRBJ2-5, with 9 bases fitting TRBD2. The CDR3 runs 14 residues. Germline CDR1 reads SSHAT; CDR2 reads FNYEAQ (reference sequence). The CDR3: CASSLAGEGETQYF. The CDR3, as DNA: TGTGCTAGCAGCTTAGCGGGAGAGGGAGAGACCCAGTACTTC.

The count of this clone is one. The J gene is TRBJ2-7, the V gene TRBV27, with 12 nucleotides matching TRBD2. The CDR3 is 16 residues long. Germline V lookup: CDR1 MNHEY, CDR2 SMNVEV (reference sequence). After removal of 3 bases from V and 5 bases from J, the junction contained 8 bases not matched to a gene. As DNA, the CDR3 is TGTGCCAGCAGTTTTCGGACTAGCGGGATGGCCCACGAGCAGTACTTC. Its translation: CASSFRTSGMAHEQYF.

V is TRBV6-5 and J is TRBJ1-1; 7 bases line up with TRBD1. The trim removed 5 bases at V and 2 bases at J, leaving 2 bases unmatched. There are 13 residues in the CDR3. The V gene's germline CDR1 is MNHEY and CDR2 SVGAGI. CDR3 sequence reads: CASSDRANTEAFF. The DNA of the CDR3 is TGTGCCAGCAGTGACAGGGCCAACACTGAAGCTTTCTTT.

The chain combines TRBV28 with TRBJ1-6; TRBD1 matches 8 bases. The CDR3 extends over 14 amino acids. From germline, CDR1 is MDHEN and CDR2 SYDVKM. V lost 8 bases to trimming and J lost 5 bases; unmatched junction nucleotides: 5. In nucleotides, the CDR3 is TGTGCCAGCCGAACGACAGGGGATAATTCACCCCTCCACTTT. This gives the protein CASRTTGDNSPLHF.

The V and J genes are TRBV20-1 and TRBJ2-5, with D perhaps matching TRBD2 (6 bases). The V end was cut by 3 bases, the J end by 12 bases, with 14 bases between. Per the germline V gene, CDR1 is DFQATT and CDR2 is SNEGSKA (reference sequence). The length of the CDR3 is 11 residues. The CDR3 protein is CSARVGGVEYF. The CDR3, as DNA: TGCAGTGCTAGGGTCGGGGGAGTTGAGTACTTC.

The chain carries TRBV12-5 and TRBJ1-1; no clear D gene. This CDR3 region has 13 residues. The germline gives CDR1 LGHNT, CDR2 FRNRAP. The germline V and J ends were trimmed by 3 bases and 5 bases, with 10 bases remaining between them. CDR3 nucleotide sequence: TGTGCTAGTGGTTTAGGAGGGAGGACTGAAGCTTTCTTT. Translating gives CASGLGGRTEAFF.

This clone was seen more than once but under ten times. The V gene is TRBV19, the J gene TRBJ1-1, with D perhaps matching TRBD1 (6 bases). The V and J ends lost 9 bases and 2 bases respectively, with 10 bases between them. The CDR3 spans 12 residues. Germline V gene lookup returns CDR1 LNHDA and CDR2 SQIVND (reference sequence). CDR3 amino acids: CARTRGNTEAFF. The CDR3 DNA follows: TGTGCCAGGACCAGGGGTAACACTGAAGCTTTCTTT.

V and J are TRBV6-6 and TRBJ1-1, with D possibly being TRBD1 (6 bases). CDR3 size: 13 residues. Germline lookup yields CDR1 MNHNY and CDR2 SVGAGI (reference sequence). Trimming removed 6 bases at V and 1 base at J, with 9 bases between. CDR3 in DNA: TGTGCCAGCAGAAGGGACACGAACACTGAAGCTTTCTTT. The encoded protein is CASRRDTNTEAFF.

CDR3 DNA sequence: TGCGCCAGCAGCTTGAGAGGGGGTGATGAGCAGTTCTTC. Protein: CASSLRGGDEQFF. This sequence joins TRBV5-1 and TRBJ2-1, with D possibly being TRBD1 (6 bases). With 1 base removed from V and 8 bases from J, the gap between germline ends came to 10 bases. This CDR3 comprises 13 residues. Per the germline V gene, CDR1 is SGHRS and CDR2 is YFSETQ.